This T cell receptor beta chain was observed in a study of blood T cells in healthy people across ages. Trimming removed 0 bases from V and 1 base from J, with 9 bases in between. The CDR3 is 15 amino acids. CDR1 MGHRA and CDR2 YSYEKL come from the germline V gene. The second PCR ran about 6 to 12 cycles with a sample-barcoded 5' primer and J-beta primers. TCRdb ran MiXCR on the 5' RACE reads and lists one entry per CDR3 protein. The sample shows more than 700,000 distinct CDR3 sequences, less than 60% of them seen only once. The chain carries TRBV4-1 and TRBJ1-1; no reliable D call. The source is a man older than 75 in good health. The sample consisted of blood. CDR3 in amino acids: CASSQEGEANTEAFF. In nucleotides, the CDR3 is TGCGCCAGCAGCCAAGAAGGTGAGGCGAACACTGAAGCTTTCTTT.